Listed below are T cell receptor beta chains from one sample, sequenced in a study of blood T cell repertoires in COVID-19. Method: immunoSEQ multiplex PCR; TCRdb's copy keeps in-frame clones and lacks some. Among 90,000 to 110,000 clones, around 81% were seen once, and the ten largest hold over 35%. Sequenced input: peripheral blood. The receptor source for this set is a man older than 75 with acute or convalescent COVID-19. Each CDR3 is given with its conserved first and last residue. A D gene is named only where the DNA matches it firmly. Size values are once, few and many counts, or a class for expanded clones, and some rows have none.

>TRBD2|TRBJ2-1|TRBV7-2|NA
TGTGCCAGCAGCTCGAGCGGGAGCCCTTACAATGAGCAGTTCTTC
CASSSSGSPYNEQFF
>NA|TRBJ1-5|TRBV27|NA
TGTGCCAGCAGTTTAGGGGGCGCGGATCAGCCCCAGCATTTT
CASSLGGADQPQHF
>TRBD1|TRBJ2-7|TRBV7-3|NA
TGTGCCAGCAGCCCGACAGGGTCCGACGAGCAGTACTTC
CASSPTGSDEQYF
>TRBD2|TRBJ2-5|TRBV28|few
TGTGCCAGCAGTTCACTACTAGCGGGAGGTGAGACCCAGTACTTC
CASSSLLAGGETQYF
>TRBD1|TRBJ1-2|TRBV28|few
TGTGCCAGCAGCCGCCCGGGGACAGTCTATGGCTACACCTTC
CASSRPGTVYGYTF
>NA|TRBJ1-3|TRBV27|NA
TGTGCCAGCAGCCCCACCCCAGGGTTCTCTGGAAACACCATATATTTT
CASSPTPGFSGNTIYF
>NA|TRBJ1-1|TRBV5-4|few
TGTGCCAGCAGCTTGGGGGGGGTCTCTGGAGCTGAAGCTTTCTTT
CASSLGGVSGAEAFF
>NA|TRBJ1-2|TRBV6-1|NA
TGTGCCAGCAGTGAGTCAGGGGAGATAGGCTACACCTTC
CASSESGEIGYTF
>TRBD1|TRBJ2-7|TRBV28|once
TGTGCCAGCAGTCCACCCCAGGGGGCTGCGGGTTACGAGCAGTACTTC
CASSPPQGAAGYEQYF
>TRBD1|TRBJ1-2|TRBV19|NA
TGTGCCAGTAGTATCGCTAAGGGGACAGGGAGGAGCTATGGCTACACCTTC
CASSIAKGTGRSYGYTF
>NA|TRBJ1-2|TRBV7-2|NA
TGTGCCAGCAGCTTAGCGCGGCAGTCCCATGGCTACACCTTC
CASSLARQSHGYTF
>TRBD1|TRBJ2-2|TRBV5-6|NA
TGTGCCAGCAGCTTAGGCAGGGGGTCGAACACCGGGGAGCTGTTTTTT
CASSLGRGSNTGELFF
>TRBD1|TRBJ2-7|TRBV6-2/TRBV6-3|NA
TGTGCCAGCAGTCGGACAGGGGGCCCCTACGAGCAGTACTTC
CASSRTGGPYEQYF
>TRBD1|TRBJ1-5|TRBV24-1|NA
TGTGCCACCAGTACAGGGGGCGCAGGGAATCAGCCCCAGCATTTT
CATSTGGAGNQPQHF
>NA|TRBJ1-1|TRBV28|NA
TGTGCCAGCAGTCACTCAGGGGTTTTGAACACTGAAGCTTTCTTT
CASSHSGVLNTEAFF
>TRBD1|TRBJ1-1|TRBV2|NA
TGTGCCAGCAGTGAAGCATCCCCTGGCAGGGGGTTCACTGAAGCTTTCTTT
CASSEASPGRGFTEAFF
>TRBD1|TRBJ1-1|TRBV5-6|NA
TGTGCCAGCAGACCTACAGGGGGCCCCATGAACACTGAAGCTTTCTTT
CASRPTGGPMNTEAFF